Reported below is one TCR beta chain. Its specificity is not known. The sample belongs to a study of vaccination effects on CD4 cells after COVID-19. Whole-study findings and limits: Limitations: small convalescent group and missing early post-infection timepoints.

This CDR3 is built from 18 residues. Germline-derived CDR1 and CDR2 are SGHTS and YDEGEE. The V and J ends lost 8 bases and 4 bases, in that order; junction bases with no gene match: 22. The repertoire was sequenced with immunoSEQ multiplex PCR; TCRdb's copy has only in-frame clones and lacks some. Of roughly 23,000 clones listed, 70% to 80% were seen once; the top ten hold around a sixth. The ViraFEST assay expanded antigen-specific CD4+ T cells with viral peptide pools before sequencing. Cultured cells yielded isolated CD4+ T cells after 10 days. Their SARS-CoV-2 infection, verified by PCR, occurred between March and December 2020. Wells of around 2 million PBMC each were grown with 10 IU/ml IL-2 and about 9.7 ug/ml peptides. The authors exchanged half the medium for IL-2 medium on days 3 and 7.

The material was CD4+ T cells from PBMCs cultured with SARS-CoV-2 spike peptides, obtained before COVID-19 vaccination. This receptor was identified in a human donor who had a prior SARS-CoV-2 infection. The chain links TRBV5-8 to TRBJ2-7; 9 bases line up with TRBD1. DNA for the CDR3: TGTGCCAGTAGAATCGACAGGGGGGGATATAGAATCGGTTACGAGCAGTACTTC. Translated, it gives CASRIDRGGYRIGYEQYF. Variable domain in full (rest from reference TRBV5-8 and TRBJ2-7): EAGVTQSPTHLIKTRGQQATLRCSPISGHTSVYWYQQALGLGLQFLLWYDEGEERNRGNFPPRFSGRQFPNYSSELNVNALELEDSALYLCASRIDRGGYRIGYEQYFGPGTRLTVT.